Below, 30 T cell receptor beta chains from the same sample are listed, as sequenced in a study of T cells in Graves' hyperthyroidism and ophthalmopathy. TCR beta CDR3 region amplification was performed from RNA transcripts. Using the HTBI primer set, a first-round RT-PCR was run on the TCR CDR3. A single record per CDR3 protein comes from TCRdb applying MiXCR to the multiplex PCR reads. Seen here are some 700,000 distinct CDR3 sequences, around 15% observed once, and the top ten hold around a sixth. What was sequenced was blood. Receptors were obtained from a man aged 50 to 59 with Graves' hyperthyroidism.

This clonotype was counted a single time. Given a much more abundant clone one base away, this may be a read error. The rearrangement joins TRBV7-8 to TRBJ1-4; 7 bases fit TRBD1. From germline, CDR1 is SGHVS and CDR2 FQNEAQ. CDR3 length: 17 amino acids. V trimming: 0 bases; J trimming: 5 bases; junction bases outside the gene matches: 9. In nucleotides, the CDR3 is TGTGCCAGCAGCTTAGCCTTTTTACAGGGGCTCAATGAAAAACTGTTTTTT. Translated, it gives CASSLAFLQGLNEKLFF.

This clonotype was recorded a few times. The chain recombines TRBV4-3 with TRBJ2-7; TRBD2 matches at 10 bases. The CDR3 sequence is 16 residues long. CDR1 and CDR2 from the germline V gene are LGHNA and YSLEER. V dropped 4 bases and J dropped 4; count of bases not matched to a gene: 10. CDR3 nucleotide sequence: TGCGCCAGCAGCCCCGCTAGCGGGAGAAGGGATTACGAGCAGTACTTC. This translates into CASSPASGRRDYEQYF.

This clonotype was seen many times. The chain has TRBV28 and TRBJ2-6; D could derive from TRBD1 or TRBD2 (5 bases each). The CDR3 extends over 15 amino acids. V lost 7 bases and J lost 1, with 11 bases in between. Per the germline V gene, CDR1 is MDHEN and CDR2 is SYDVKM. The CDR3 reads CASTDGGSGANVLTF. As DNA, the CDR3 is TGTGCCAGCACTGATGGGGGTTCTGGGGCCAACGTCCTGACTTTC. Full variable domain (outside the CDR3, taken from reference TRBV28 and TRBJ2-6): DVKVTQSSRYLVKRTGEKVFLECVQDMDHENMFWYRQDPGLGLRLIYFSYDVKMKEKGDIPEGYSVSREKKERFSLILESASTNQTSMYLCASTDGGSGANVLTFGAGSRLTVL.

The V call is TRBV19, the J call TRBJ2-1; 8 bases match TRBD1. The germline gives CDR1 LNHDA, CDR2 SQIVND (reference sequence). V trimming: 3 bases; J trimming: 7 bases; junction bases outside the gene matches: 2. The CDR3 spans 13 residues. The CDR3 nucleotides are TGTGCCAGTAGTATGGACAGGGCTAATGAGCAGTTCTTC. Amino acids: CASSMDRANEQFF.

This clonotype was recorded many times. The CDR3 loop is CAWNSPRDTTNMNTEAFF. CDR3 DNA: TGTGCCTGGAATTCGCCCCGGGACACCACGAACATGAACACTGAAGCTTTCTTT. V is TRBV30 and J is TRBJ1-1, with D possibly being TRBD1 (6 bases). This CDR3 region has 18 residues. V shed 4 bases and J shed 0 bases, with 24 bases lying between them. The germline CDR1 and CDR2 sequences are GTSNPN and SVGIG (reference sequence).

J is TRBJ1-4 and V is TRBV9; D might be TRBD1 (5 bases). Germline CDR1 and CDR2: SGDLS and YYNGEE. The V end was cut by 3 bases, the J end by 2 bases, with 11 bases between. The CDR3 runs to 15 residues. CDR3 bases: TGTGCCAGCAGCGGAAAGTGGGGGACTAATGAAAAACTGTTTTTT. Translating gives CASSGKWGTNEKLFF.

The sample holds a few counts of this clonotype. The rearrangement joins TRBV28 to TRBJ2-3, with 12 bases identical to TRBD2. Germline values: CDR1 MDHEN, CDR2 SYDVKM. J gave up 11 bases and V 6 bases, and 12 bases lay outside the gene matches. This CDR3 contains 15 residues. CDR3 amino acids: CASRSLAGGLFGQYF. In nucleotides, the CDR3 is TGTGCCAGCAGGTCTCTAGCGGGAGGGCTGTTCGGGCAGTATTTT.

The gene calls are TRBV4-1 and TRBJ1-3, with TRBD1 identical over 10 bases. Trimming removed 0 bases from V and 15 bases from J; junction bases left unmatched: 5. This CDR3 comprises 13 residues. Germline values: CDR1 MGHRA, CDR2 YSYEKL. DNA of the CDR3: TGCGCCAGCAGCCAAGAGTCCGGGACAGGGGAATATTTT. Translating it yields CASSQESGTGEYF.

This chain links TRBV18 with TRBJ2-3; 10 bases line up with TRBD2. Germline CDR1 and CDR2: KGHSH and LQKENI. The CDR3 consists of 17 residues. The V and J ends lost 2 bases and 4 bases, in that order; junction bases with no gene match: 9. CDR3 sequence reads: CASSPFPSGSFPDTQYF. For the CDR3, the DNA is TGTGCCAGCTCACCATTTCCTAGCGGGAGTTTCCCAGATACGCAGTATTTT.

The chain recombines TRBV2 with TRBJ2-2; 9 bases match TRBD2. V dropped 6 bases and J dropped 6; count of bases not matched to a gene: 11. CDR1 and CDR2 from the germline V gene are SNHLY and FYNNEI. The CDR3 has 16 amino acids. CDR3 bases: TGTGCCAGCAGGGGATTTAGCGGGAGTTCCGCCGGGGAGCTGTTTTTT. Protein product: CASRGFSGSSAGELFF.

The rearrangement uses TRBV6-1 and TRBJ2-5, with no clear D. The CDR3 loop spans 13 amino acids. Per germline, CDR1 MNHNS and CDR2 SASEGT. Trimming removed 4 bases from V and 3 bases from J, with 9 bases in between. CDR3 DNA: TGTGCCAGCAGTGGTGCCAGAGAAGAGACCCAGTACTTC. It encodes CASSGAREETQYF.

This clonotype appeared many times. The V and J genes are TRBV7-9 and TRBJ2-5; 7 positions match TRBD2. Germline V CDR1 and CDR2: SEHNR, FQNEAQ (reference sequence). J lost 4 bases, V lost 5 bases, and 1 base had no gene match. CDR3 size: 12 residues. CDR3 nucleotide sequence: TGTGCCAGCAGCGAGCGGGGAGAGACCCAGTACTTC. Translated, it gives CASSERGETQYF.

The chain combines TRBV11-3 with TRBJ1-4; D may be TRBD1 (6 bases). This CDR3 has 14 amino acids. Germline V CDR1 and CDR2: SGHNT, YENEEA. Trimming removed 7 bases at V and 1 base at J, with 10 bases between. Here the CDR3 DNA reads TGTGCCAGCAACTCGGACAGAACTAATGAAAAACTGTTTTTT. Amino acid sequence: CASNSDRTNEKLFF.

The sample holds many counts of this clonotype. The chain uses TRBV27 and TRBJ1-1, with D maybe TRBD1 (5 bases). The CDR3 extends over 14 amino acids. Germline CDR1 reads MNHEY; CDR2 reads SMNVEV (reference sequence). Trimming removed 0 bases from V and 6 bases from J, with 11 bases in between. CDR3 sequence (DNA): TGTGCCAGCAGTTTATCGATTCTGGGGGCTGAAGCTTTCTTT. Translation gives CASSLSILGAEAFF.

The rearrangement uses TRBV18 and TRBJ2-7, with TRBD2 matching 7 bases. V lost 2 bases, J lost 4 bases, and 11 bases stayed unmatched. This CDR3 spans 16 amino acids. The germline gives CDR1 KGHSH, CDR2 LQKENI. CDR3 DNA: TGTGCCAGCTCACCAGGGGGGGGGATGAAGAAGTACGAGCAGTACTTC. Translated: CASSPGGGMKKYEQYF.

This clonotype was recorded at least ten times. The V and J genes are TRBV20-1 and TRBJ2-5; TRBD2 might be the D (6 bases). This CDR3 comprises 15 residues. Trimming stripped 3 bases from V and 4 bases from J, with 18 bases between. Germline CDR1 is DFQATT and CDR2 is SNEGSKA (reference sequence). CDR3 loop: CSASVGLDRGETQYF. CDR3 in DNA: TGCAGTGCTAGTGTGGGACTCGACAGAGGAGAGACCCAGTACTTC.

This clonotype was seen repeatedly, ten times or more. The genes are TRBV6-1 and TRBJ2-1; D may be TRBD2 (6 bases). The V and J ends lost 4 bases and 8 bases respectively, with 15 bases between them. The CDR3 spans 14 residues. Germline V gives CDR1 MNHNS, CDR2 SASEGT. The CDR3 DNA reads as TGTGCCAGCAGTGCTGTGGGCGGGATCGATGAGCAGTTCTTC. Protein product: CASSAVGGIDEQFF.

This clonotype was recorded at least ten times. This chain connects TRBV20-1 to TRBJ2-1; D remains ambiguous. The V end lost 7 bases, the J end lost 0 bases, and 10 bases lay between the germline ends. This CDR3 comprises 13 residues. CDR1 DFQATT and CDR2 SNEGSKA come from the germline V gene (reference sequence). The CDR3 reads CSDRPSSYNEQFF. CDR3 nucleotide sequence: TGCAGTGATCGCCCCAGCTCCTACAATGAGCAGTTCTTC.

This clonotype was picked up many times. The genes are TRBV28 and TRBJ2-7; 8 nucleotides match TRBD1. The CDR3 loop spans 15 amino acids. V lost 6 bases and J lost 4; bases outside the gene matches: 11. Looked up from germline, CDR1 is MDHEN and CDR2 is SYDVKM. DNA of the CDR3: TGTGCCAGCAGCTCTAGGACAGGGTTACGATACGAGCAGTACTTC. It is translated as CASSSRTGLRYEQYF. Full variable domain (remainder filled in from reference TRBV28 and TRBJ2-7): DVKVTQSSRYLVKRTGEKVFLECVQDMDHENMFWYRQDPGLGLRLIYFSYDVKMKEKGDIPEGYSVSREKKERFSLILESASTNQTSMYLCASSSRTGLRYEQYFGPGTRLTVT.

The rearrangement joins TRBV28 to TRBJ1-5, with D maybe TRBD1 (5 bases). The CDR3 consists of 19 residues. Germline-derived CDR1 and CDR2 are MDHEN and SYDVKM. Between the trimmed V and J ends, which lost 5 bases and 0 bases, there was a span of 23 bases. CDR3 sequence reads: CASSPVMTVGFGSNQPQHF. In DNA, the CDR3 is TGTGCCAGCAGTCCGGTGATGACAGTTGGGTTTGGTAGCAATCAGCCCCAGCATTTT.

DNA of the CDR3: TGTGCCAGTAGTATGTTTTCGGGCCGGAACACTGAAGCTTTCTTT. Translation gives CASSMFSGRNTEAFF. V is TRBV19 and J is TRBJ1-1; D unclear. CDR1 is LNHDA, CDR2 SQIVND, per germline (reference sequence). This CDR3 region has 15 residues. Trimming removed 3 bases at V and 1 base at J, with 12 bases between.

This clonotype was detected ten times or more. The CDR3 bases are TGTGCCAGCAGTTTATTTGGTGGACATTTGAACACTGAAGCTTTCTTT. This translates into CASSLFGGHLNTEAFF. The rearrangement joins TRBV28 to TRBJ1-1; weak D call: TRBD1 (5 bases). The CDR3 spans 16 residues. Germline-derived CDR1 and CDR2 are MDHEN and SYDVKM. V lost 1 base, J lost 0 bases, and 12 bases lay in between.

This clonotype came up many times. The CDR3 DNA reads TGTGCCAGCAGTCTCGGACTAGCGGGAGATGCGGAGACCCAGTACTTC. Translating gives CASSLGLAGDAETQYF. V is TRBV28 and J is TRBJ2-5; TRBD2 matches 13 bases. V dropped 5 bases and J dropped 5; count of bases not matched to a gene: 8. The germline V gene has CDR1 MDHEN and CDR2 SYDVKM. The CDR3 totals 16 residues.

The sample holds many counts of this clonotype. This chain joins TRBV24-1 and TRBJ2-7; tentatively, D is TRBD1 (5 bases). Germline V lookup: CDR1 KGHDR, CDR2 SFDVKD. This CDR3 region has 13 residues. V lost 3 bases, J lost 2 bases, and 7 bases lay in between. In DNA form, the CDR3 reads TGTGCCACCAGTGATAGGGGAACCTACGAGCAGTACTTC. It yields the protein CATSDRGTYEQYF.

This clonotype has at least ten counts. V usage is TRBV7-2 and J usage is TRBJ1-3; weak D call: TRBD1 (5 bases). The germline CDR1 and CDR2 sequences are SGHTA and FQGNSA. The CDR3 spans 17 residues. V was cut by 1 base and J by 0 bases, with 13 bases left in between. The CDR3 DNA sequence: TGTGCCAGCAGCTTAGAGAGGGGCCTAACCTCTGGAAACACCATATATTTT. It codes for CASSLERGLTSGNTIYF.

This clonotype was observed at least ten times. The chain links TRBV28 to TRBJ1-1; no definite D call. CDR1 is MDHEN, CDR2 SYDVKM, per germline. V was cut by 5 bases and J by 1 base, with 11 bases left in between. The CDR3 contains 14 residues. CDR3 nucleotides: TGTGCCAGCAGTACGACAAGTACGAACACTGAAGCTTTCTTT. Its protein is CASSTTSTNTEAFF.

This clonotype showed up many times. This chain connects TRBV2 to TRBJ1-2, with 8 bases lining up with TRBD1. The germline V gene has CDR1 SNHLY and CDR2 FYNNEI. This CDR3 region has 11 residues. The J segment lost 6 bases and the V segment lost 8 bases, leaving 2 bases of the junction unmatched. The CDR3 here is CASPGGHGYTF. The CDR3, as DNA: TGTGCCAGCCCAGGGGGCCATGGCTACACCTTC.

The chain joins TRBV7-9 to TRBJ2-3; D is perhaps TRBD2 (6 bases). CDR3 length: 14 residues. The V gene's germline CDR1 is SEHNR and CDR2 FQNEAQ (reference sequence). Trimming pared 4 bases from V and 2 bases from J, leaving 10 bases between. CDR3 in DNA: TGTGCCAGCAGCTCCAGGGACTTCACAGATACGCAGTATTTT. Its protein product is CASSSRDFTDTQYF.

V gene TRBV7-2 combines with J gene TRBJ2-7, with 11 positions matching TRBD2. This CDR3 comprises 16 residues. V shed 4 bases, J shed 0 bases, and the junction held 5 bases outside the gene matches. Germline CDR1 SGHTA, CDR2 FQGNSA. Written as DNA, the CDR3 is TGTGCCAGCAGCTCAACACTAGCGGGAGCCTCCTACGAGCAGTACTTC. It encodes CASSSTLAGASYEQYF.

The count of this clonotype is one. V and J are TRBV19 and TRBJ2-5, with 7 bases that match TRBD1. The CDR3 is 15 residues long. The J segment lost 3 bases and the V segment lost 5 bases, leaving 9 bases of the junction unmatched. Germline V gene sequence: CDR1 LNHDA, CDR2 SQIVND (reference sequence). DNA for the CDR3: TGTGCCAGTAGTGACGAGGGACAGTTGAAAGAGACCCAGTACTTC. This translates into CASSDEGQLKETQYF.